This T cell receptor beta chain was captured in a study of control samples from healthy donors and cancer patients. Sequencing used immunoSEQ multiplex PCR; TCRdb keeps in-frame clones, though not all of them. The profile shows about 20,000 clones, 85% to 90% of them singletons. The CDR3 covers 16 residues. Trimming stripped 4 bases from V and 5 bases from J, with 18 bases between. Germline values: CDR1 SGHRS, CDR2 YFSETQ. Sequencing input: PBMCs. The chain couples TRBV5-1 to TRBJ2-2; D not certain. This TCR was sampled from an older woman with head and neck cancer. This chain's CDR3 is CASSMTGLLGTGELFF. In DNA, the CDR3 is TGCGCCAGCAGCATGACCGGGCTCCTGGGTACCGGGGAGCTGTTTTTT.